These 10 T cell receptor beta chains originate from one sample sequenced in a study of shared clonotypes between healthy human individuals. The repertoire was sequenced with immunoSEQ multiplex PCR; TCRdb's copy has only in-frame clones and lacks some. The sample lists under 2,500,000 clones, around 95% occurring once. Sequencing input: naive CD4+ T cells sorted from blood. Subset of the sample: CD45RA+ positively selected. The origin of the receptors is a man between 18 and 35 years old in good health.

CDR3 in DNA: TGTGCCAGCAGCTTGGGGTCCAGACCAGAGACCCAGTACTTC. This translates into CASSLGSRPETQYF. This chain links TRBV5-4 with TRBJ2-5; D not certain. The CDR3 covers 14 residues. CDR1 and CDR2 (germline): SGHNT, YYREEE (reference sequence). V shed 0 bases and J shed 4 bases, with 10 bases lying between them. The variable domain in full, completed from reference TRBV5-4 and TRBJ2-5, reads ETGVTQSPTHLIKTRGQQVTLRCSSQSGHNTVSWYQQALGQGPQFIFQYYREEENGRGNFPPRFSGLQFPNYSSELNVNALELDDSALYLCASSLGSRPETQYFGPGTRLLVL.

The V gene is TRBV25-1, the J gene TRBJ2-3, with 12 bases that match TRBD2. In germline, CDR1 is MGHDK, CDR2 SYGVNS. The CDR3 runs 16 residues. Unmatched junction bases numbered 8, after V lost 4 bases and J lost 6 bases. CDR3 residues: CASSALLAGGGDTQYF. In nucleotides, the CDR3 is TGTGCCAGCAGTGCCCTACTAGCGGGAGGAGGGGATACGCAGTATTTT.

The genes are TRBV6-6 and TRBJ2-5; D call uncertain. V lost 7 bases and J 3 bases, leaving 3 bases between the germline ends. Germline V CDR1 and CDR2: MNHNY, SVGAGI (reference sequence). The CDR3 covers 10 residues. In DNA form, the CDR3 reads TGTGCCAGCAAGAAAGAGACCCAGTACTTC. Translating gives CASKKETQYF.

The chain joins TRBV5-1 to TRBJ2-7; tentative D call: TRBD1 (5 bases). Germline values: CDR1 SGHRS, CDR2 YFSETQ. The CDR3 runs 14 residues. V lost 0 bases, J lost 6 bases, and 13 bases lay in between. The CDR3 DNA is TGCGCCAGCAGCTTGGGGACACCATGGGGCGAGCAGTACTTC. Protein sequence: CASSLGTPWGEQYF.

The rearrangement links TRBV18 to TRBJ1-2, with no clear D. V was clipped by 3 bases and J by 4 bases, with 12 bases between them. The CDR3 sequence is 14 residues long. The V gene's germline CDR1 is KGHSH and CDR2 LQKENI. This CDR3 reads CASSPGEGGYGYTF. For the CDR3, the DNA is TGTGCCAGCTCACCGGGCGAGGGTGGCTATGGCTACACCTTC.

The chain couples TRBV7-2 to TRBJ2-1; D uncertain. Germline V gene data show CDR1 as SGHTA and CDR2 as FQGNSA. Trimming left V 5 bases short and J 9 bases short, with 17 bases between. The CDR3 length is 14 residues. The CDR3 region has the DNA TGTGCCAGCAGCCAACCTCGGCCCGATATTGAGCAGTTCTTC. This translates into CASSQPRPDIEQFF.

The chain links TRBV29-1 to TRBJ2-3; 10 bases are a match to TRBD1. Unmatched junction bases numbered 7, after V lost 7 bases and J lost 3 bases. CDR3 length: 14 amino acids. The V gene's germline CDR1 is SQVTM and CDR2 ANQGSEA. The CDR3 DNA is TGCAGCGCGGGCCGGGACAGGGGAACAGATACGCAGTATTTT. It yields the protein CSAGRDRGTDTQYF.

The J gene is TRBJ2-1, the V gene TRBV9, with 11 bases matching TRBD2. The trim removed 0 bases at V and 4 bases at J, leaving 3 bases unmatched. This CDR3 is built from 16 residues. CDR1 is SGDLS and CDR2 is YYNGEE in the germline V gene. CDR3 protein: CASSVDPSGRYNEQFF. CDR3 sequence (DNA): TGTGCCAGCAGCGTAGATCCTAGCGGGAGGTACAATGAGCAGTTCTTC.

CDR3 loop: CASSLGGWGQRETQYF. The CDR3 DNA follows: TGTGCCAGCAGCTTGGGCGGGTGGGGACAGAGAGAGACCCAGTACTTC. The chain links TRBV5-4 to TRBJ2-5; the match to TRBD1 covers 7 bases. The CDR3 runs 16 residues. Germline CDR1 and CDR2: SGHNT and YYREEE (reference sequence). With 0 bases clipped from V and 4 bases from J, the junction kept 9 bases outside the gene matches.

As concerns this clone: This specimen includes other DNA sequences encoding the same CDR3. The chain couples TRBV9 to TRBJ1-1, with D possibly matching TRBD1 (5 bases). The V gene's germline CDR1 is SGDLS and CDR2 YYNGEE. There are 14 residues in the CDR3. Trimming took off 2 bases at V and 3 bases at J, with 11 bases between the two ends. CDR3 loop: CASSVGPGDTEAFF. CDR3 DNA: TGTGCCAGCAGCGTGGGACCGGGGGACACTGAAGCTTTCTTT. The full variable domain, rest sourced from reference TRBV9 and TRBJ1-1, is DSGVTQTPKHLITATGQRVTLRCSPRSGDLSVYWYQQSLDQGLQFLIQYYNGEERAKGNILERFSAQQFPDLHSELNLSSLELGDSALYFCASSVGPGDTEAFFGQGTRLTVV.